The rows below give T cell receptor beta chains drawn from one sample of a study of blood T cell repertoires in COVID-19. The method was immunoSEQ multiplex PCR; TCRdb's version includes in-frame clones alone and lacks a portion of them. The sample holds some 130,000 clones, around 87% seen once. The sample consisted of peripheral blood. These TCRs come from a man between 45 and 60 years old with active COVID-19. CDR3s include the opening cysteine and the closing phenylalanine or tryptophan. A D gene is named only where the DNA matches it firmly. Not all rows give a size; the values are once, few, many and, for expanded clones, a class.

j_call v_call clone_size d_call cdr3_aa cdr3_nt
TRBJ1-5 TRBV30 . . CAWSPQGYQPQHF TGTGCCTGGAGTCCACAGGGCTATCAGCCCCAGCATTTT
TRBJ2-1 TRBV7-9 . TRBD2 CASSFLGTSGHNEQFF TGTGCCAGCAGCTTCCTAGGGACTAGCGGTCACAATGAGCAGTTCTTC
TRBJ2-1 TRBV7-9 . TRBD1 CASSSHDRGGNEQFF TGTGCCAGCAGCTCGCACGACAGGGGGGGCAATGAGCAGTTCTTC
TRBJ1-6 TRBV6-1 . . CASSEVRTRVSPLHF TGTGCCAGCAGTGAAGTGAGGACAAGGGTTTCACCCCTCCACTTT
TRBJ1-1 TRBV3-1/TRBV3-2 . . CASSQERLKHTEAFF TGTGCCAGCAGCCAAGAGAGGCTGAAACACACTGAAGCTTTCTTT
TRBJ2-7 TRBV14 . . CASRSGSSSYEQYF TGTGCCAGCAGGTCGGGGTCCAGCTCCTACGAGCAGTACTTC
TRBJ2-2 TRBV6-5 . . CASSLASNRAGELFF TGTGCCAGCAGTTTAGCCTCAAATCGAGCCGGGGAGCTGTTTTTT
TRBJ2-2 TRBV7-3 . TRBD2 CASSFIRLAANTGELFF TGTGCCAGCAGCTTTATCCGACTAGCGGCGAACACCGGGGAGCTGTTTTTT
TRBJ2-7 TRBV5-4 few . CASSMNQFGEYF TGTGCCAGCAGTATGAATCAATTCGGGGAGTACTTC
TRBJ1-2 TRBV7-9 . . CASSPWTPYNVGGYTF TGTGCCAGCAGCCCATGGACACCGTATAACGTCGGTGGCTACACCTTC
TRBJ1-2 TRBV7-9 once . CASTIDSNYGYTF TGTGCCAGCACCATCGACAGTAACTATGGCTACACCTTC
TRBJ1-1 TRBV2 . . CASSGQLNTEAFF TGTGCCAGCAGCGGACAGTTAAACACTGAAGCTTTCTTT
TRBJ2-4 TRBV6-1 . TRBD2 CASSVSSGGARDIQYF TGTGCCAGCAGTGTCTCTAGCGGGGGGGCCCGAGACATTCAGTACTTC
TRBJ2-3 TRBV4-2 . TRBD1 CASSQVGQGKGGTDTQYF TGTGCCAGCAGCCAAGTGGGACAGGGAAAAGGCGGCACAGATACGCAGTATTTT
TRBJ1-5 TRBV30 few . CAWSLARGQPQHF TGTGCCTGGAGCCTTGCTAGAGGGCAGCCCCAGCATTTT
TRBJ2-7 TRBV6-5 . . CASISSGGGRYEQYF TGTGCCAGCATTTCGTCGGGCGGGGGCAGGTACGAGCAGTACTTC
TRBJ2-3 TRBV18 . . CASSPNALRASTDTQYF TGTGCCAGCTCACCAAACGCCCTCAGGGCGAGCACAGATACGCAGTATTTT
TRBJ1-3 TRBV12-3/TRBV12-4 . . CASSQGSGNTIYF TGTGCCAGCAGCCAGGGCTCTGGAAACACCATATATTTT
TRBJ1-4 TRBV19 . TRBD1 CASSIPKDRGKLFF TGTGCCAGTAGCATCCCCAAGGACAGGGGAAAACTGTTTTTT
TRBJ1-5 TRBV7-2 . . CASSLDINQPQHF TGTGCCAGCAGCTTAGACATCAATCAGCCCCAGCATTTT
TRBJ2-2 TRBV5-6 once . CASSLVPQINTGELFF TGTGCCAGCAGCTTGGTTCCACAGATCAACACCGGGGAGCTGTTTTTT
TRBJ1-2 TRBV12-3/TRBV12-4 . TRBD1 CAGAGTALSGYTF TGTGCCGGGGCCGGGACAGCACTTTCCGGCTACACCTTC
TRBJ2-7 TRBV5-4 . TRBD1 CASSLTGGYEQYF TGTGCCAGCAGCTTAACAGGGGGCTACGAGCAGTACTTC